This T cell receptor beta chain was retrieved from a study of regulatory T cells in long-lasting Graves disease. Between the trimmed V and J ends, which lost 4 bases and 1 base, there was a span of 10 bases. The CDR3 runs to 14 residues. This clonotype has a count of ten or more. Specified time point: persistent/refractory GD, antithyroid drugs over 5 years with positive TRAb. From RNA extracted from PBMCs, the TCR library was made. Construction of the TCR beta libraries employed iRepertoire HTBI primers in conjunction with Arm-PCR of CDR3 regions. TCRdb ran MiXCR on the multiplex PCR reads and lists one entry per CDR3 protein. The sample shows around 460,000 distinct CDR3 sequences, around a fifth of them seen only once.

The sequence came from a female donor with Graves disease. Sequencing used peripheral blood mononuclear cells (PBMCs), obtained when the disease was refractory, from a patient treated with antithyroid drugs. The chain is built from TRBV12-3 or TRBV12-4 and TRBJ1-1, with D hard to call. The CDR3 protein is CASSSSEGNTEAFF. In DNA form, the CDR3 reads TGTGCCAGCAGTTCGTCTGAGGGGAACACTGAAGCTTTCTTT.